Listed below are T cell receptor beta chains from one sample, sequenced in a study of response to subunit inactivated influenza vaccine. MiXCR, applied by TCRdb to the RT-PCR reads, yields one record per CDR3 protein. The sample holds approximately 570,000 distinct CDR3 sequences, 6% to 9% seen once. Material: PBMCs from blood, obtained 23 months after vaccination. The receptors shown here come from a man in his fifties or sixties who received an inactivated influenza vaccine. CDR3s include the opening cysteine and the closing phenylalanine or tryptophan. A D gene is named only where the DNA matches it firmly. Not every row has a clone size; where given, it reads once, few, many or a size class.

DNA	CDR3	D	size	V	J
TGTGCCAGCAGCTCACCCCCGTCGGGGAGATACAATGAGCAGTTCTTC	CASSSPPSGRYNEQFF	NA	NA	TRBV7-9	TRBJ2-1
TGCAGTGCTAGCGGGGGCCCCTACGAGCAGTACTTC	CSASGGPYEQYF	NA	many	TRBV20-1	TRBJ2-7
TGTGCCAGCAGTGAACGGACAGCCCGCACAGATACGCAGTATTTT	CASSERTARTDTQYF	NA	NA	TRBV6-1	TRBJ2-3
TGCAGTGCTAAGAAAGGGTTCGGAAATGAAAAACTGTTTTTT	CSAKKGFGNEKLFF	NA	many	TRBV20-1	TRBJ1-4
TGCAGCGTTGACGTGGGGGTTTCGAGCACTGAAGCTTTCTTT	CSVDVGVSSTEAFF	NA	few	TRBV29-1	TRBJ1-1
TGTGCCAGCAGCGTAGGCGGGACAGCTAACACTGAAGCTTTCTTT	CASSVGGTANTEAFF	TRBD1	few	TRBV9	TRBJ1-1
TGTGCCAGCAGGCAAGACACAGTTACCCCTAGCGGGACAGATACGCAGTATTTT	CASRQDTVTPSGTDTQYF	TRBD2	few	TRBV12-3/TRBV12-4	TRBJ2-3
TGTGCCAGCAGGGGGACCCTAGCGACTAGCTCCTACAATGAGCAGTTCTTC	CASRGTLATSSYNEQFF	NA	few	TRBV28	TRBJ2-1
TGCAGCGCCCCCGGGACAGGGGGGGAAGAGACCCAGTACTTC	CSAPGTGGEETQYF	TRBD1	many	TRBV29-1	TRBJ2-5
TGCGCCAGCAGCCGAGAAGGGACTAGCGGGGTCGTCCAGGGGGAGACCCAGTACTTC	CASSREGTSGVVQGETQYF	TRBD2	many	TRBV4-1	TRBJ2-5
TGTGCCAGCAGCTTAGTTAGTCTTGACAGTGCTAATGAAAAACTGTTTTTT	CASSLVSLDSANEKLFF	NA	many	TRBV11-2	TRBJ1-4
TGTGCTTCACCGGGACAGGGTAATTCAGGCGGCTACACCTTC	CASPGQGNSGGYTF	TRBD1	few	TRBV14	TRBJ1-2
TGTGCCAGCAGCTGGGGGCGTAGGGGCACAGATACGCAGTATTTT	CASSWGRRGTDTQYF	NA	few	TRBV7-2	TRBJ2-3
TGTGCCAGCAGCTCTCGGCCAACCCGGACTAGCGGGAACCGTAGCACAGATACGCAGTATTTT	CASSSRPTRTSGNRSTDTQYF	TRBD2	few	TRBV11-1	TRBJ2-3
TGTGCCAGCAGTATGGGGATAGCGGGACTTTTTTCCGGGGAGCTGTTTTTT	CASSMGIAGLFSGELFF	TRBD2	many	TRBV25-1	TRBJ2-2
TGTGCCAGCAGCTTAGGTGCGTCAGGGCAGTATGAAGCTTTCTTT	CASSLGASGQYEAFF	NA	NA	TRBV7-9	TRBJ1-1
TGTGCCAGCACAAGAAACCGGCAGTTACAAGAGACCCAGTACTTC	CASTRNRQLQETQYF	NA	NA	TRBV7-6	TRBJ2-5
TGCGCCAGCAGCCAAGTCGCAGTTAGTCAAATCTCTGGAAACACCATATATTTT	CASSQVAVSQISGNTIYF	NA	NA	TRBV4-1	TRBJ1-3
TGTGCCAGCAGCCAAGATCGACACGCCGGATTGAGGAATGAGCAGTTCTTC	CASSQDRHAGLRNEQFF	NA	many	TRBV3-1	TRBJ2-1
TGTGCCTGGAGTCCAGGGTCCCAAGAGACCCAGTACTTC	CAWSPGSQETQYF	NA	once	TRBV30	TRBJ2-5
TGTGCCAGCAGCGTCGGGCGGACCACAGATACGCAGTATTTT	CASSVGRTTDTQYF	NA	many	TRBV7-8	TRBJ2-3
TGTGCCAGCAGCTCATACGAGGGAGTCAATGAGCAGTTCTTC	CASSSYEGVNEQFF	NA	NA	TRBV9	TRBJ2-1
TGCGCCAGCAGCGTGTGGGGACGAGATACGCAGTATTTT	CASSVWGRDTQYF	NA	many	TRBV5-1	TRBJ2-3
TGTGCCAGCAGCTTAGGTAGTCTAGCGGGGATGGGCAAGGAGTTCTTC	CASSLGSLAGMGKEFF	TRBD2	NA	TRBV7-6	TRBJ2-1
TGCGCCAGCAGCCATAGCACGTCAGCTAACTATGGCTACACCTTC	CASSHSTSANYGYTF	NA	many	TRBV4-3	TRBJ1-2
TGTGCCAGCAGTGGGGACAGTTATTCACCCCTCCACTTT	CASSGDSYSPLHF	TRBD1	many	TRBV12-3/TRBV12-4	TRBJ1-6
TGTGCCAGCGAGGAATCCCTAGGGCAGTTCTTC	CASEESLGQFF	NA	many	TRBV6-1	TRBJ2-1
TGTGCCAGCAGCTCTGGACAGTTAATATACGAGCAGTACTTC	CASSSGQLIYEQYF	NA	many	TRBV5-5	TRBJ2-7
TGTGCCACCAGCAGAGATAGGGAGACGGGAAAACTGTTTTTT	CATSRDRETGKLFF	NA	few	TRBV15	TRBJ1-4
TGCGCCAGCAGCCAGGACGAGACTAGCGGGAGGTACAATGAGCAGTTCTTC	CASSQDETSGRYNEQFF	TRBD2	NA	TRBV4-3	TRBJ2-1
TGTGCCAGCTGTACCGGGACGAACACCGGGGAGCTGTTTTTT	CASCTGTNTGELFF	NA	many	TRBV6-1	TRBJ2-2
TGTGCCAGCAGTGATTGGTCTCTCCTTTCATCCTACGAGCAGTACTTC	CASSDWSLLSSYEQYF	NA	NA	TRBV6-2/TRBV6-3	TRBJ2-7
TGTGCCAGCAGTATCGGACCACCGGGTACGCAGTATTTT	CASSIGPPGTQYF	NA	few	TRBV12-3/TRBV12-4	TRBJ2-3
TGTGCCAGCAGCCCCGGGATGTACCAAGAGACCCAGTACTTC	CASSPGMYQETQYF	NA	few	TRBV7-9	TRBJ2-5
TGTGCCAGTACTAGCGGAGGGTCCACCGGGGAGCTGTTTTTT	CASTSGGSTGELFF	TRBD2	many	TRBV19	TRBJ2-2
TGCGCCAGCAGCTTGGGGTTGTCAGGTGGCGTAGAGACCCAGTACTTC	CASSLGLSGGVETQYF	NA	NA	TRBV5-1	TRBJ2-5
TGCGCCAGCAGCTTGACGGGGGCTCGAAACACCATATATTTT	CASSLTGARNTIYF	NA	many	TRBV5-1	TRBJ1-3
TGTGCTAGCACCAAAGGCCACGGACTCAATGAGCAGTTCTTC	CASTKGHGLNEQFF	NA	many	TRBV7-7	TRBJ2-1
TGTGCCAGCCTACTAGCGGGGGGCCTCGAGCAGTACTTC	CASLLAGGLEQYF	TRBD2	NA	TRBV2	TRBJ2-7